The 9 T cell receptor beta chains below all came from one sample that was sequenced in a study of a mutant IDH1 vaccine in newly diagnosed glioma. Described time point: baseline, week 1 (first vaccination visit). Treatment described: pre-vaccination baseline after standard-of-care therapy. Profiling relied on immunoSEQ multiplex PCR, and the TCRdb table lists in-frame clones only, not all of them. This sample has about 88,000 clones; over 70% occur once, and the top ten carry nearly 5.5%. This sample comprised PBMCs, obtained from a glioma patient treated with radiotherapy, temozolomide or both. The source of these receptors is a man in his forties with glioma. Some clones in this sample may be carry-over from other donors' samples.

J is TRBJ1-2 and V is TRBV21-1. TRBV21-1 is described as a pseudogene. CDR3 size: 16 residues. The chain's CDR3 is CASSTHFLGRFYGYTF. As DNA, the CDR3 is TGTGCCAGCAGCACCCATTTCCTCGGACGTTTCTATGGCTACACCTTC.

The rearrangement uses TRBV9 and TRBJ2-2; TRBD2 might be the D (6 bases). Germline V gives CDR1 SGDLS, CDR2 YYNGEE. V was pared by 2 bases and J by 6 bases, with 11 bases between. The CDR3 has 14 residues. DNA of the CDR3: TGTGCCAGCAGCGTCAGAACTAGCCCCGGGGAGCTGTTTTTT. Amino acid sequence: CASSVRTSPGELFF.

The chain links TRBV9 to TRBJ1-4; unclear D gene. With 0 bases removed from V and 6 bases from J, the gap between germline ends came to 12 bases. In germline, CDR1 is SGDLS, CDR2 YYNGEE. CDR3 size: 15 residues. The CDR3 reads CASSVEGSMDEKLFF. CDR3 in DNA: TGTGCCAGCAGCGTAGAAGGGTCAATGGATGAAAAACTGTTTTTT.

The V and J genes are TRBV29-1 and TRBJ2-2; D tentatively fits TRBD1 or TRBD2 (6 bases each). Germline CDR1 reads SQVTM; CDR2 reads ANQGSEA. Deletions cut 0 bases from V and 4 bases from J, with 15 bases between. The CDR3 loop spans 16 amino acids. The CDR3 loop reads CSVEDLGGAGTGELFF. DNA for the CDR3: TGCAGCGTTGAAGATTTGGGGGGCGCGGGCACCGGGGAGCTGTTTTTT.

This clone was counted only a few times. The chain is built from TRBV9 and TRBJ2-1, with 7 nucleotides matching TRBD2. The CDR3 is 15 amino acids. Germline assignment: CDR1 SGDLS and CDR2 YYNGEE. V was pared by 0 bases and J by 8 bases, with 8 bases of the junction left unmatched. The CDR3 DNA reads TGTGCCAGCAGCGTAGTCGGGGGAGGGTTGGATGAGCAGTTCTTC. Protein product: CASSVVGGGLDEQFF.

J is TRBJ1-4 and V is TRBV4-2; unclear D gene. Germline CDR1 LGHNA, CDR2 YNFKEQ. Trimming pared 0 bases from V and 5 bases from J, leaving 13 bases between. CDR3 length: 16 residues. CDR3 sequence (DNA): TGTGCCAGCAGCCAAGATCTAGGGAACCTAAATGAAAAACTGTTTTTT. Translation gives CASSQDLGNLNEKLFF.

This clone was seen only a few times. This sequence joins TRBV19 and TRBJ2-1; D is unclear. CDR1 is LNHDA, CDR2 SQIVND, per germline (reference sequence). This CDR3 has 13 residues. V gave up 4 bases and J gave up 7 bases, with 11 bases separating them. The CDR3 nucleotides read TGTGCCAGTAGTACCCAGGTGGTAAATGAGCAGTTCTTC. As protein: CASSTQVVNEQFF.

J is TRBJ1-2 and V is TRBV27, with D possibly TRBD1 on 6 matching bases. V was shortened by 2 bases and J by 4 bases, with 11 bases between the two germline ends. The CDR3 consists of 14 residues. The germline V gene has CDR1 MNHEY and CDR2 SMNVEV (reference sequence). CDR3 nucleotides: TGTGCCAGCAGTTTAAGCGGGGGCTCCTATGGCTACACCTTC. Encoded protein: CASSLSGGSYGYTF.

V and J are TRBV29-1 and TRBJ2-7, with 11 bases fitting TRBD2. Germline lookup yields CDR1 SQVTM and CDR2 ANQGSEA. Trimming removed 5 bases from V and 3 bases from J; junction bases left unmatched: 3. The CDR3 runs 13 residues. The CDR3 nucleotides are TGCAGCGTTAAACTAGCGGGGGACTACGAGCAGTACTTC. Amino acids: CSVKLAGDYEQYF.